Listed below are T cell receptor beta chains from one sample, sequenced in a study of cytotoxic CD8 clonotypes in ibrutinib-treated CLL. Clones were read by immunoSEQ multiplex PCR, and TCRdb kept only the in-frame ones, dropping some. The data show some 130,000 clones, with around 76% seen just once and about 5% held by the top ten. The source was PBMCs, collected after 24 months of ibrutinib treatment. The receptors shown here come from a human donor with chronic lymphocytic leukemia. Each CDR3 is given without its conserved first and last residue.

CDR3	V	J
ASSFQSGELF	TRBV7-2	TRBJ2-2
ASSHLQQGHQPQH	TRBV4-2	TRBJ1-5
ASSPGGSDTQY	TRBV7-9	TRBJ2-3
ASSQAPQTNQPQH	TRBV4-2	TRBJ1-5
ASSPSIVAGPQEQF	TRBV7-8	TRBJ2-1
ASSLGTGGREQY	TRBV7-9	TRBJ2-7
ASSLQGRQY	TRBV14	TRBJ2-3
ASSFGTSGRALQF	TRBV11-2	TRBJ2-1
ASSRQAYNEQF	TRBV19	TRBJ2-1
ASTLQGAGEQY	TRBV7-9	TRBJ2-7
ASRRAAEGSYGYT	TRBV19	TRBJ1-2
ASSFGRNYGYT	TRBV12-1	TRBJ1-2
ASSLSPSTDTQY	TRBV7-9	TRBJ2-3
AWGLGTSDEQF	TRBV30	TRBJ2-1
ASSLTGTGGYEQY	TRBV7-3	TRBJ2-7
ASSWGRATEAF	TRBV27	TRBJ1-1
ASSLGDEAF	TRBV7-8	TRBJ1-1
ASSLGRMNTEAF	TRBV7-2	TRBJ1-1
ASSLPGPNEQF	TRBV5-5	TRBJ2-1
ASSQGPERVHQPQH	TRBV4-1	TRBJ1-5
AWNRGHGYT	TRBV30	TRBJ1-2
ASSYTPGTSYEQY	TRBV6-5	TRBJ2-7
ASTAGRETQY	TRBV6-5	TRBJ2-5
ASSPGFTNTEAF	TRBV18	TRBJ1-1
SVGTGTRDTQY	TRBV29-1	TRBJ2-3
ASSPPGRAKGKLF	TRBV6-6	TRBJ1-4